This is a list of T cell receptor beta chains from one sample in a study of PD-1 blockade in mismatch repair-deficient tumors. Sequencing used immunoSEQ multiplex PCR; TCRdb keeps in-frame clones, though not all of them. Among 30,000 to 45,000 clones listed, over 80% were seen once. The material was PBMCs, obtained roughly nine months after starting pembrolizumab. Receptors originate from an adult with mismatch repair-deficient cancer. Both conserved end residues are part of each CDR3. The D gene is left open where the match is weak. For some rows the clone size is stated as once, few or many, or as a class when expanded; others skip it.

CDR3nt,CDR3aa,j_gene,abundance,d_gene,v_gene
TGCGCCAGCAGCTGGGGGACTAGCGGGGAAGATACGCAGTATTTT,CASSWGTSGEDTQYF,TRBJ2-3,-,TRBD2,TRBV5-1
TGTGCCAGCAGCCAAACCCCACCTCTAGCCTACAATGAGCAGTTCTTC,CASSQTPPLAYNEQFF,TRBJ2-1,-,-,TRBV28
TGCGCCAGCAGCTCCGACAGAGTCACCGGGGAGCTGTTTTTT,CASSSDRVTGELFF,TRBJ2-2,-,-,TRBV5-1
TGTGCCAGCTCACCAACCCGCCAGGAGACCCAGTACTTC,CASSPTRQETQYF,TRBJ2-5,-,-,TRBV18
TGCGCCAGCAGCTTGGGGGGGCTCCCCCCGGAGACCCAGTACTTC,CASSLGGLPPETQYF,TRBJ2-5,-,-,TRBV5-1
TGTGCCAGCAGCGCTCGGACTACCTACAATGAGCAGTTCTTC,CASSARTTYNEQFF,TRBJ2-1,-,-,TRBV9
TGCGCCAGCAGCTTGTTATATCGCAGGACAGGGGACTCCTACGAGCAGTACTTC,CASSLLYRRTGDSYEQYF,TRBJ2-7,-,TRBD1,TRBV5-1
TGTGCCAGCAGCTACATGACAGGGGGCTATCACGAGCAGTACTTC,CASSYMTGGYHEQYF,TRBJ2-7,-,TRBD1,TRBV11-3
TGTGCCAGCTCACCACGAGTCAGGGAGGCTCAGCCCCAGCATTTT,CASSPRVREAQPQHF,TRBJ1-5,few,-,TRBV18
TGCAGCGTTGGGGGCGGGGGCAGAAGGACTGAAGCTTTCTTT,CSVGGGGRRTEAFF,TRBJ1-1,-,-,TRBV29-1
TGTGCCAGCAGGGACACCGACAGGGGTGGGAATCAGCCCCAGCATTTT,CASRDTDRGGNQPQHF,TRBJ1-5,-,TRBD1,TRBV28
TGTGCCAGCAGTGTTACGGGTGAATACAATGAGCAGTTCTTC,CASSVTGEYNEQFF,TRBJ2-1,-,-,TRBV7-9
TGTGCCAGCAGCTCCGAGCCTTTAGTACCCCACTACGAGCAGTACTTC,CASSSEPLVPHYEQYF,TRBJ2-7,-,-,TRBV11-3
TGTGCCACCATCAATGGACAGATGAACACTGAAGCTTTCTTT,CATINGQMNTEAFF,TRBJ1-1,-,-,TRBV6-5
TGCGCCAGCAGCTTGGTAGGGGATAGCACAGATACGCAGTATTTT,CASSLVGDSTDTQYF,TRBJ2-3,-,-,TRBV5-1
TGCGCCAGCAGACTCGAACCTGGGACAGACCACTACTTC,CASRLEPGTDHYF,TRBJ2-4,-,TRBD1,TRBV5-1
TGCGCCAGCAGCCCACTTCTAGCGGGAGGGAGCACAGATACGCAGTATTTT,CASSPLLAGGSTDTQYF,TRBJ2-3,-,TRBD2,TRBV5-1
TGCGCCAGCAGTGAGCAAGCACGGTTTGAAGCTTTCTTT,CASSEQARFEAFF,TRBJ1-1,-,-,TRBV10-2
TGTGCCAGCAGCCAAGCCGCGGGGACCCTAGGGAATGAGCAGTTCTTC,CASSQAAGTLGNEQFF,TRBJ2-1,-,-,TRBV4-2
TGTGCCAGCAGCCCCACTAACCTCATATATGGCTACACCTTC,CASSPTNLIYGYTF,TRBJ1-2,-,-,TRBV28
TGTGCCAGCCAGGGACAGCACATTAGCAATCAGCCCCAGCATTTT,CASQGQHISNQPQHF,TRBJ1-5,-,TRBD1,TRBV28
TGCGCCAGCCACCGGGACAGCACCTACGAGCAGTACTTC,CASHRDSTYEQYF,TRBJ2-7,few,TRBD1,TRBV5-1
TGTGCCAGCAGCCCTCACGGCGGGAGCTCCTACAATGAGCAGTTCTTC,CASSPHGGSSYNEQFF,TRBJ2-1,-,TRBD2,TRBV9
TGTGCCAGCAGCCCCGGGACAGTCAATCAGCCCCAGCATTTT,CASSPGTVNQPQHF,TRBJ1-5,-,TRBD1,TRBV2
TGTGCCTGGAGTAGGGGGACAGGGGGATACGAGCAGTACTTC,CAWSRGTGGYEQYF,TRBJ2-7,few,TRBD1,TRBV30
TGTGCCAGCAGCGTAGCGCGGGGGTACGAGCAGTACTTC,CASSVARGYEQYF,TRBJ2-7,few,TRBD2,TRBV9
TGTGCCAGCAGCTCCGGACTAGCGGCAGTCTACGAGCAGTACTTC,CASSSGLAAVYEQYF,TRBJ2-7,-,TRBD2,TRBV7-2
TGTGCCAGCAGACTTCTAGGGCAGGGTGGGGCCAACGTCCTGACTTTC,CASRLLGQGGANVLTF,TRBJ2-6,-,-,TRBV27
TGTGCCAGTAGTATTATGGCTAGCGGGAGTTACAATGAGCAGTTCTTC,CASSIMASGSYNEQFF,TRBJ2-1,-,TRBD2,TRBV19
TGTGCCAGCTCACCACCGGGCCCGGGACAGGGGAACACTGAAGCTTTCTTT,CASSPPGPGQGNTEAFF,TRBJ1-1,-,TRBD1,TRBV18
TGCACCAGCAGCCAAGAGGTTTTGAGTAGACTCTACGAGCAGTACTTC,CTSSQEVLSRLYEQYF,TRBJ2-7,-,-,TRBV1
TGTGCCAGCAGCAGAGGACTATCCTACGAGCAGTACTTC,CASSRGLSYEQYF,TRBJ2-7,-,-,TRBV27
TGCAGCGTTAGTCAGAACTATGGCTACACCTTC,CSVSQNYGYTF,TRBJ1-2,-,-,TRBV29-1
TGCGCCAGCAGTCGGGGGATCACAGATACGCAGTATTTT,CASSRGITDTQYF,TRBJ2-3,-,-,TRBV5-1
TGTGCCAGCACCCCCCTGGGCAGTCAAGAGACCCAGTACTTC,CASTPLGSQETQYF,TRBJ2-5,once,-,TRBV6-1
TGTGCCAGCAGGGGTCCGGGTACTATTGAAGCTTTCTTT,CASRGPGTIEAFF,TRBJ1-1,-,-,TRBV5-6
TGTGCCAGCAGCGTAGGACAGGGCAATCAGCCCCAGCATTTT,CASSVGQGNQPQHF,TRBJ1-5,-,-,TRBV9
TGCGCCAGCAGCCAAGACGGACTAGCGGGAGTTGACGAGCAGTACTTC,CASSQDGLAGVDEQYF,TRBJ2-7,-,TRBD2,TRBV4-1
TGTGCCAGCAGCTTAGATACTAGCGGGGCCTACGAGCAGTACTTC,CASSLDTSGAYEQYF,TRBJ2-7,large,TRBD2,TRBV7-6
TGTGCCAGCAGTGCTCAGGGGGCATCGGATGAGCAGTTCTTC,CASSAQGASDEQFF,TRBJ2-1,-,TRBD1,TRBV6-4
TGTGCCAGCAGCGTAGGGCTCTTGAACACAGATACGCAGTATTTT,CASSVGLLNTDTQYF,TRBJ2-3,-,-,TRBV9
TGTGCCAGCAGAGGTACTAGCGTATTCCACGAGCAGTACTTC,CASRGTSVFHEQYF,TRBJ2-7,once,TRBD2,TRBV6-1
TGTGCCAGCAGACCGGGACAGGGGGCTTCCTACGAGCAGTACTTC,CASRPGQGASYEQYF,TRBJ2-7,few,TRBD1,TRBV5-4
TGTGCCAGCAGCTTGGGACAGGGAAATACGCAGTATTTT,CASSLGQGNTQYF,TRBJ2-3,-,TRBD1,TRBV28
TGCGCCAGCAGCTTGTTAGGGGTGACTAGCACAGATACGCAGTATTTT,CASSLLGVTSTDTQYF,TRBJ2-3,-,-,TRBV5-1
TGTGCCAGCAGCGACCCGGGACTAGCGGGAGGGGGACGTGAGACCCAGTACTTC,CASSDPGLAGGGRETQYF,TRBJ2-5,-,TRBD2,TRBV9
TGTGCCAGCAGTCCGGGACAGGGGTTCCACGAGCAGTACTTC,CASSPGQGFHEQYF,TRBJ2-7,-,TRBD1,TRBV27
TGTGCCAGCAGCTTAGCGAAGGTAGCGGGAGGGCGGGAGACCCAGTACTTC,CASSLAKVAGGRETQYF,TRBJ2-5,few,TRBD2,TRBV7-2